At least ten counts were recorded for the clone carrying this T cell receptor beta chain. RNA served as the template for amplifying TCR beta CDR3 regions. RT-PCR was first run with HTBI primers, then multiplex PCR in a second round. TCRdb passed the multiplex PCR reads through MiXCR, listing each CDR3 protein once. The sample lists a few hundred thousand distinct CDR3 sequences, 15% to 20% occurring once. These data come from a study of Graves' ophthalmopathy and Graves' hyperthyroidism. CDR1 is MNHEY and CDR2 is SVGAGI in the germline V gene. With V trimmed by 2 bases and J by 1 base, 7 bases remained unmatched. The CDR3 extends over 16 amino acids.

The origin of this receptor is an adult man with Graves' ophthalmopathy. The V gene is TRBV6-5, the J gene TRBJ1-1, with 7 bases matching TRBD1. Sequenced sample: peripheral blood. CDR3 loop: CASSYRQGLGNTEAFF. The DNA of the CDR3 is TGTGCCAGCAGTTACAGACAGGGTTTAGGGAACACTGAAGCTTTCTTT.